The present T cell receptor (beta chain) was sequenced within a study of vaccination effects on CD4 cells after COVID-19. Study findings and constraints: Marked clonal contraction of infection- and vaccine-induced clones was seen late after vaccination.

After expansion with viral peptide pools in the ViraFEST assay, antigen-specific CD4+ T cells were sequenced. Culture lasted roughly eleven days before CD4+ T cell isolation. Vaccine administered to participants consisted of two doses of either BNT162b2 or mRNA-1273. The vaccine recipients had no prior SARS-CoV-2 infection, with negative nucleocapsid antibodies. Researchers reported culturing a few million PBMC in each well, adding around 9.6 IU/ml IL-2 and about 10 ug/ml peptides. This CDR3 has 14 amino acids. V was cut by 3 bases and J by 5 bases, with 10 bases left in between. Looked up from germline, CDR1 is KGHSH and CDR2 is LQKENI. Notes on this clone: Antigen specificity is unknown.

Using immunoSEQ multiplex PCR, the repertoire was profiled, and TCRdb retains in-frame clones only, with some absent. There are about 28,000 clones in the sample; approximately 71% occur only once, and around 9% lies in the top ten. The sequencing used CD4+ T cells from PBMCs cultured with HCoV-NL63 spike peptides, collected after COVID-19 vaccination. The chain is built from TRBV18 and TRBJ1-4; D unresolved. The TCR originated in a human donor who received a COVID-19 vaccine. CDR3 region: CASSPGTGNEKLFF. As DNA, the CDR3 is TGTGCCAGCTCACCGGGAACCGGAAATGAAAAACTGTTTTTT. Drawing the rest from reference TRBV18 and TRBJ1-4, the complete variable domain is NAGVMQNPRHLVRRRGQEARLRCSPMKGHSHVYWYRQLPEEGLKFMVYLQKENIIDESGMPKERFSAEFPKEGPSILRIQQVVRGDSAAYFCASSPGTGNEKLFFGSGTQLSVL.